The present T cell receptor beta chain was sequenced within a study of T cells in Graves' hyperthyroidism and ophthalmopathy. This CDR3 has 13 residues. V was shortened by 8 bases and J by 8 bases, with 18 bases between the two germline ends. Looked up from germline, CDR1 is MDHEN and CDR2 is SYDVKM. RNA transcripts were the template for amplifying TCR beta CDR3 regions. The HTBI set primed first-round TCR CDR3 RT-PCR. Via MiXCR, TCRdb re-called the multiplex PCR reads, giving one row per CDR3 protein. Of 600,000 to 900,000 distinct CDR3 sequences in the sample, about 17% were seen once. This clonotype came up many times.

This chain joins TRBV28 and TRBJ1-2; tentatively, D is TRBD1 (5 bases). This sequence originates from a man between 18 and 35 years old with Graves' hyperthyroidism. The sequenced sample was blood. The CDR3: CASVAVRGGGYTF. The CDR3 bases are TGTGCCAGCGTCGCGGTAAGGGGCGGAGGCTACACCTTC.